Listed below are T cell receptor beta chains from one sample, sequenced in a study of blood T cell repertoires in COVID-19. Profiled with immunoSEQ multiplex PCR; TCRdb holds only in-frame clones, not every one. Counted here are about 53,000 clones, 85% to 90% occurring once; the ten biggest clones make up about 12%. Sequenced: peripheral blood. These receptors were obtained from a man aged 65 to 79 with active COVID-19. CDR3s include the opening cysteine and the closing phenylalanine or tryptophan. The D gene is left open where the match is weak. The size field is filled for only some rows; it gives once, few, many or a size class.

>TRBD1|TRBV2|.|TRBJ1-1
TGTGCCAGCAGTGTCCGGGACAGGGAAGTACCTGAAGCTTTCTTT
CASSVRDREVPEAFF
>TRBD1|TRBV7-9|.|TRBJ1-1
TGTGCCAGCAGCTCAGGGACAGGGGGCCGAGGGGGAACTGAAGCTTTCTTT
CASSSGTGGRGGTEAFF
>TRBD1|TRBV5-1|.|TRBJ1-5
TGCGCCAGCAGCTTGGAGGGACAGGGAAGCAATCAGCCCCAGCATTTT
CASSLEGQGSNQPQHF
>.|TRBV18|.|TRBJ2-7
TGTGCCAGCTCACCAGGGGCGGCAGGGAAAACCCTCTACGAGCAGTACTTC
CASSPGAAGKTLYEQYF
>.|TRBV12-3/TRBV12-4|few|TRBJ1-5
TGTGCCAGCAGTTTATTTCTGCGGCCCCAGCATTTT
CASSLFLRPQHF
>.|TRBV3-1/TRBV3-2|.|TRBJ1-2
TGTGCCAGCAGCCAAGGATTGAACAGGGTTGTTTATGGCTACACCTTC
CASSQGLNRVVYGYTF
>TRBD2|TRBV11-1|.|TRBJ2-2
TGTGCCAGCAGCTTAGCTAGTACTAGCGGGGGATGGAACACCGGGGAGCTGTTTTTT
CASSLASTSGGWNTGELFF
>TRBD1|TRBV6-5|.|TRBJ1-2
TGTGCCAGCAGTTACTCCGGACAGGGCGGACCTTTGGGCTACACCTTC
CASSYSGQGGPLGYTF
>.|TRBV5-1|once|TRBJ2-3
TGCGCCAGCAGCTTCGAGACAGATACGCAGTATTTT
CASSFETDTQYF
>.|TRBV25-1|.|TRBJ2-3
TGTGCCAGCAGTGAAGTGCCAGACACAGATACGCAGTATTTT
CASSEVPDTDTQYF
>TRBD2|TRBV5-1|once|TRBJ2-5
TGCGCCAGCAGCGAAGTAGCGGGGGGGCTAGAGACCCAGTACTTC
CASSEVAGGLETQYF
>.|TRBV6-6|.|TRBJ1-5
TGTGCCAGCAGCCTGCCCGGGTTAGAGCAGCCCCAGCATTTT
CASSLPGLEQPQHF
>.|TRBV21-1|.|TRBJ2-1
TGTGCCAGCAGCAAAGCGAGCGGGGGTGTCAATGAGCAGTTCTTC
CASSKASGGVNEQFF
>.|TRBV11-3|.|TRBJ2-7
TGTGCCACTTCTCTCTCTGGGCAGGGAGGTTACGAGCAGTACTTC
CATSLSGQGGYEQYF
>TRBD1|TRBV6-6|.|TRBJ2-2
TGTGCCAGCAGTTCCCTGACAGGGAATTTCGGCGGGGAGCTGTTTTTT
CASSSLTGNFGGELFF
>.|TRBV12-3/TRBV12-4|once|TRBJ2-3
TGTGCCAGCAGTCAAGGGACTTCTACGCAGTATTTT
CASSQGTSTQYF
>.|TRBV5-1|.|TRBJ2-5
TGCGCCAGCAGCGGACGGACAGGAGGGGGGGAGACCCAGTACTTC
CASSGRTGGGETQYF
>TRBD2|TRBV3-1/TRBV3-2|.|TRBJ2-3
TGTGCCAGCAGCAGCGGGGGGCCCGATGGGGCGCAGTATTTT
CASSSGGPDGAQYF
>TRBD2|TRBV2|.|TRBJ2-1
TGTGCCAGCAGTGAAAGCGGGGGAACCTACAATGAGCAGTTCTTC
CASSESGGTYNEQFF
>.|TRBV4-3|.|TRBJ2-3
TGCGCCAGCAGCCAATCCTCTGGGCAGTTCACAGATACGCAGTATTTT
CASSQSSGQFTDTQYF
>.|TRBV4-1|.|TRBJ2-1
TGCGCCAGCAGTCTCCTCAGTGGGGCTGAGCAGTTCTTC
CASSLLSGAEQFF
>TRBD1|TRBV3-1/TRBV3-2|.|TRBJ1-1
TGTGCCAGCAGACTGGACAGGGTAGGGACTGAAGCTTTCTTT
CASRLDRVGTEAFF
>.|TRBV10-3|.|TRBJ2-7
TGTGCCATCAGTGCGAGGGGGGGGCACTACGAGCAGTACTTC
CAISARGGHYEQYF
>.|TRBV6-2/TRBV6-3|.|TRBJ1-5
TGTGCCAGCAGCCCCGGGGTTCCAAATCAGCCCCAGCATTTT
CASSPGVPNQPQHF
>.|TRBV6-6|.|TRBJ1-2
TGTGCCAGCAGTTTCCCGGACACGGTCTATGGCTACACCTTC
CASSFPDTVYGYTF
>TRBD1|TRBV27|.|TRBJ1-6
TGTGCCAGCAAGCCGCGACAGGGGCAGGGTAATTCACCCCTCCACTTT
CASKPRQGQGNSPLHF
>TRBD1|TRBV5-6|.|TRBJ1-2
TGTGCCAGCAGCTTGACAGGGGGTAACCGTTATGGCTACACCTTC
CASSLTGGNRYGYTF
>TRBD1|TRBV6-2/TRBV6-3|.|TRBJ2-5
TGTGCCAGCAGTCTAACTCAGGGGACAGGCCAAGAGACCCAGTACTTC
CASSLTQGTGQETQYF
>TRBD1|TRBV7-9|few|TRBJ1-2
TGTGCCAGCAGCTCCCAGACAGGGTTAGTGGGCTATGGCTACACCTTC
CASSSQTGLVGYGYTF
>.|TRBV7-3|.|TRBJ2-1
TGTGCCAGCAGCCTGGGGACTGGAACAATGAAGCAGTTCTTC
CASSLGTGTMKQFF
>.|TRBV9|.|TRBJ2-3
TGTGCCAGCAGCGTAGGGGGGGACAGAATCACAGATACGCAGTATTTT
CASSVGGDRITDTQYF
>.|TRBV19|.|TRBJ1-2
TGTGCCAGTAGTATTGGAGGGGCCTATGGCTACACCTTC
CASSIGGAYGYTF
>TRBD2|TRBV5-1|few|TRBJ2-1
TGCGCCAGCAGACCCGATCCGGGACTAGCGGGGGGGCAGTTCTTC
CASRPDPGLAGGQFF
>TRBD1|TRBV5-1|.|TRBJ1-4
TGCGCCAGCAGCTCGGGAGGACAGGGTAGGGAAAAACTGTTTTTT
CASSSGGQGREKLFF
>.|TRBV6-2/TRBV6-3|few|TRBJ1-1
TGTGCCAGCAGTGGTAGAACAGGACCGTTTGAGGTCACTGAAGCTTTCTTT
CASSGRTGPFEVTEAFF
>TRBD1|TRBV7-6|.|TRBJ2-7
TGTGCCAGCTCCTCTTCGACAGGGGGATACGAGCAGTACTTC
CASSSSTGGYEQYF
>.|TRBV2|.|TRBJ2-6
TGTGCCAGCTTCCCCGAGGGGGCTGGGGCCAACGTCCTGACTTTC
CASFPEGAGANVLTF
>.|TRBV25-1|few|TRBJ1-6
TGTGCCAGCAGTGACTATCTAGGATCACCCCTCCACTTT
CASSDYLGSPLHF
>.|TRBV6-2/TRBV6-3|.|TRBJ1-5
TGTGCCAGCAGTTTCACAGGGTACCAGCCCCAGCATTTT
CASSFTGYQPQHF
>.|TRBV18|once|TRBJ1-1
TGTGCCAGCTCTGTCCCTCTCGGGTCCCTCCCTGTTGAGGCTTTCTTT
CASSVPLGSLPVEAFF
>.|TRBV11-3|.|TRBJ2-3
TGTGCCAGCAGCTTCGGCGGGACAGATACGCAGTATTTT
CASSFGGTDTQYF
>.|TRBV7-2|.|TRBJ1-3
TGTGCCAGCAGCTTACCCCCCGGGGAAAGAGGAAACACCATATATTTT
CASSLPPGERGNTIYF
>TRBD1|TRBV7-3|.|TRBJ1-1
TGTGCCAGCAGCTTAGAAGGACAGGGGAACACTGAAGCTTTCTTT
CASSLEGQGNTEAFF
>.|TRBV20-1|.|TRBJ1-2
TGCAGTGCTCGTGCACAGGGTGGCGGCTACACCTTC
CSARAQGGGYTF
>.|TRBV7-2|.|TRBJ2-2
TGTGCCAGCAGCTTAGTGGGGGGGCCCGACACCGGGGAGCTGTTTTTT
CASSLVGGPDTGELFF
>TRBD2|TRBV6-2/TRBV6-3|few|TRBJ2-7
TGTGCCAGCAGTGGGACTAGCGGGGGAGAGCAGTACTTC
CASSGTSGGEQYF
>.|TRBV10-3|.|TRBJ2-7
TGTGCCATCAGAGAGGGGACCCTGGGGAGGTACGAGCAGTACTTC
CAIREGTLGRYEQYF
>TRBD1|TRBV5-4|.|TRBJ2-7
TGTGCCAGCAGCTTTCCCGGGACAGGGAGCTACGAGCAGTACTTC
CASSFPGTGSYEQYF
>TRBD2|TRBV27|.|TRBJ2-7
TGTGCCAGCAGTTTATCGACTAGCGGGGCCTACGAGCAGTACTTC
CASSLSTSGAYEQYF
>.|TRBV7-2|.|TRBJ2-6
TGTGCCAGCAGCTTAGTGAGGGGACAACTAGGGGCCAACGTCCTGACTTTC
CASSLVRGQLGANVLTF
>TRBD1|TRBV5-1|.|TRBJ2-5
TGCGCCAGCAGCTTGGGGGACAGCCTACAAGAGACCCAGTACTTC
CASSLGDSLQETQYF
>.|TRBV7-3|.|TRBJ2-7
TGTGCCAGCAGCTTACACCAGGGGGGCGAGCAGTACTTC
CASSLHQGGEQYF
>TRBD1|TRBV3-1/TRBV3-2|.|TRBJ2-3
TGTGCCAGCAGGGGGGACAGAGTGGACGGATACACTGGCGCAGATACGCAGTATTTT
CASRGDRVDGYTGADTQYF